A single sample gave rise to the 21 T cell receptor beta chains below, sequenced in a study of early T cells in non-severe SARS-CoV-2 infection. TCRdb reanalysed the 5' RACE reads using MiXCR and keeps one entry per CDR3 protein. This table has 98,000 or so distinct CDR3 sequences, around 10% appearing once. The material sequenced was whole blood. All receptors derive from an adult who was a healthcare worker with PCR-confirmed SARS-CoV-2 infection or an uninfected control (not recorded which).

The rearrangement uses TRBV29-1 and TRBJ1-1, with D possibly being TRBD1 (5 bases). Per the germline V gene, CDR1 is SQVTM and CDR2 is ANQGSEA. The CDR3 contains 13 residues. V gave up 2 bases and J gave up 1 base, with 8 bases separating them. The DNA for the CDR3 is TGCAGCGTTGAATCTCAGGGGAACACTGAAGCTTTCTTT. Its translation: CSVESQGNTEAFF.

The genes are TRBV9 and TRBJ1-6; 7 nucleotides align to TRBD1. Germline CDR1 SGDLS, CDR2 YYNGEE. J lost 8 bases, V lost 4 bases, and 9 bases had no gene match. The CDR3 length is 15 residues. The chain's CDR3 is CASSTQGGWDSPLHF. Here the CDR3 DNA reads TGTGCCAGCAGCACCCAGGGGGGCTGGGATTCACCCCTCCACTTT.

V gene TRBV6-6 combines with J gene TRBJ2-1; D remains unclear. This CDR3 spans 13 amino acids. V lost 1 base to trimming and J lost 4 bases, with 5 bases between them. Per germline, CDR1 MNHNY and CDR2 SVGAGI (reference sequence). DNA for the CDR3: TGTGCCAGCAGTTACTATGGGTACAATGAGCAGTTCTTC. Amino acids: CASSYYGYNEQFF.

This chain uses TRBV4-2 with TRBJ1-2; 8 bases map to TRBD1. Germline V gives CDR1 LGHNA, CDR2 YNFKEQ. This CDR3 has 16 residues. Unmatched junction bases numbered 7, after V lost 0 bases and J lost 4 bases. The CDR3 is CASSQDPQGQGYGYTF. The CDR3 DNA sequence: TGTGCCAGCAGCCAAGACCCGCAAGGACAGGGCTATGGCTACACCTTC.

At least ten counts were recorded for this clonotype. The J gene is TRBJ1-5, the V gene TRBV12-3 or TRBV12-4; no clear D. The CDR3 length is 15 residues. Trimming stripped 3 bases from V and 6 bases from J, with 15 bases between. The CDR3 sequence is CASSLTGPASQPQHF. CDR3 coding DNA: TGTGCCAGCAGTTTGACGGGTCCAGCCAGTCAGCCCCAGCATTTT.

This clonotype was counted at least ten times. V gene TRBV21-1 combines with J gene TRBJ1-1; TRBD1, the table's D call, was not compared with the DNA. TRBV21-1 corresponds to a pseudogene. The CDR3 extends over 15 amino acids. CDR3 in amino acids: CASSRVPGTEPDTFF. The CDR3 coding sequence is TGTGCCAGCAGTCGAGTGCCCGGGACAGAGCCCGACACTTTCTTT.

The genes are TRBV10-3 and TRBJ1-1; D call uncertain. V lost 3 bases, J lost 1 base, and 9 bases lay in between. The germline V gene encodes CDR1 ENHRY and CDR2 SYGVKD. The CDR3 contains 14 residues. CDR3 sequence reads: CAISEPAKNTEAFF. In DNA, the CDR3 is TGTGCCATCAGTGAACCTGCCAAGAACACTGAAGCTTTCTTT.

This sequence joins TRBV11-2 and TRBJ2-7; D perhaps matches TRBD2 (5 bases). Germline values: CDR1 SGHAT, CDR2 FQNNGV. There are 13 residues in the CDR3. Trimming shortened V by 5 bases and J by 5 bases, and 13 bases separated the two germline ends. CDR3 nucleotides: TGTGCCAGCAGCCCCCGACCGGGGAACGAGCAGTACTTC. Translation gives CASSPRPGNEQYF.

This clonotype was seen a handful of times. The rearrangement links TRBV11-2 to TRBJ1-6, with D unresolved. The CDR3 has 15 residues. Germline CDR1 is SGHAT and CDR2 is FQNNGV. The V end was cut by 3 bases, the J end by 5 bases, with 11 bases between. The CDR3 protein is CASSFRRLDNSPLHF. CDR3 nucleotide sequence: TGTGCCAGCAGCTTTCGCCGGCTGGATAATTCACCCCTCCACTTT. Looking up the rest from reference TRBV11-2 and TRBJ1-6 gives the full variable domain: EAGVAQSPRYKIIEKRQSVAFWCNPISGHATLYWYQQILGQGPKLLIQFQNNGVVDDSQLPKDRFSAERLKGVDSTLKIQPAKLEDSAVYLCASSFRRLDNSPLHFGNGTRLTVT.

Remarks on this clonotype: The junction does not match germline at one end; this may be a read error. The CDR3 sequence is CASRPQGAFGYEQYF. CDR3 coding DNA: TGTGCTAGCAGGCCCCAGGGGGCCTTTGGCTACGAGCAGTACTTC. The V gene is TRBV28, the J gene TRBJ2-7, with 8 bases fitting TRBD1. Germline CDR1 MDHEN, CDR2 SYDVKM. The CDR3 is 15 amino acids.

This clonotype has at least ten counts. The chain is built from TRBV28 and TRBJ2-3; 13 bases are a match to TRBD2. The V gene's germline CDR1 is MDHEN and CDR2 SYDVKM. V shed 6 bases, J shed 4 bases, and the junction held 4 bases outside the gene matches. The CDR3 loop spans 15 amino acids. The CDR3 here is CASRITSGGADTQYF. Written as DNA, the CDR3 is TGTGCCAGCAGGATCACTAGCGGGGGGGCAGATACGCAGTATTTT.

The chain recombines TRBV13 with TRBJ1-6; TRBD1 might be the D (6 bases). V lost 4 bases and J 9 bases, leaving 13 bases between the germline ends. There are 14 residues in the CDR3. Germline lookup yields CDR1 PRHDT and CDR2 FYEKMQ (reference sequence). CDR3 loop: CASSSAGALSPLHF. The CDR3 coding sequence is TGTGCCAGCAGCTCGGCAGGGGCTCTTTCACCCCTCCACTTT.

This clonotype was observed at least ten times. This chain joins TRBV6-1 and TRBJ1-2; no firm D call. This CDR3 comprises 15 residues. Germline-derived CDR1 and CDR2 are MNHNS and SASEGT. V shed 4 bases and J shed 0 bases, with 12 bases lying between them. In DNA, the CDR3 is TGTGCCAGCAGTGTCCCCAGGTTAGCTAACTATGGCTACACCTTC. It translates to CASSVPRLANYGYTF.

This chain links TRBV20-1 with TRBJ2-1; 7 bases align to TRBD2. Germline V gene data show CDR1 as DFQATT and CDR2 as SNEGSKA (reference sequence). The CDR3 totals 15 residues. V was pared by 3 bases and J by 7 bases, with 12 bases of the junction left unmatched. CDR3 loop: CSASVGGSLNNEQFF. Here the CDR3 DNA reads TGCAGTGCTAGTGTGGGGGGGTCGCTGAATAATGAGCAGTTCTTC.

This clonotype was observed a few times. The chain uses TRBV6-6 and TRBJ2-5; either TRBD1 or TRBD2 may fit D (5 bases each). This CDR3 comprises 16 residues. Trimming shortened V by 10 bases and J by 2 bases, and 23 bases separated the two germline ends. Germline V gene sequence: CDR1 MNHNY, CDR2 SVGAGI (reference sequence). The CDR3 region is CATSATGRIIQETQYF. The CDR3 DNA sequence: TGTGCCACCAGCGCGACGGGACGGATAATTCAAGAGACCCAGTACTTC.

The chain recombines TRBV29-1 with TRBJ2-1, with D possibly matching TRBD2 (5 bases). From germline, CDR1 is SQVTM and CDR2 ANQGSEA. Trimming removed 4 bases from V and 1 base from J, with 11 bases in between. CDR3 size: 14 residues. Here the CDR3 reads CSVVLAQSYNEQFF. DNA for the CDR3: TGCAGCGTTGTGCTAGCCCAATCCTACAATGAGCAGTTCTTC.

This clonotype was observed at least ten times. The rearrangement links TRBV27 to TRBJ2-7; 10 bases map to TRBD1. The junction had 3 bases not matched to a gene; V was cut back by 5 bases and J by 2 bases. In germline, CDR1 is MNHEY, CDR2 SMNVEV (reference sequence). This CDR3 contains 14 residues. CDR3: CASSAGQGTYEQYF. DNA for the CDR3: TGTGCCAGCAGTGCGGGACAGGGGACCTACGAGCAGTACTTC.

This clonotype was seen repeatedly, ten times or more. The V and J genes are TRBV28 and TRBJ2-5; 7 nucleotides align to TRBD2. Trimming cost V 4 bases and J 1 base; bases outside gene matches: 12. Germline values: CDR1 MDHEN, CDR2 SYDVKM. The CDR3 length is 17 residues. This chain's CDR3 is CASSSLWLAASQETQYF. The CDR3 coding sequence is TGTGCCAGCAGTTCCCTCTGGCTAGCGGCGTCCCAAGAGACCCAGTACTTC.

This clonotype was detected many times. V is TRBV18 and J is TRBJ1-6; the match to TRBD1 covers 7 bases. In germline, CDR1 is KGHSH, CDR2 LQKENI. Trimming removed 3 bases from V and 4 bases from J; junction bases left unmatched: 3. The CDR3 length is 15 residues. The CDR3: CASSPQGGYNSPLHF. The CDR3 DNA reads TGTGCCAGCTCACCCCAGGGGGGGTATAATTCACCCCTCCACTTT.

This clonotype has a count of ten or more. The rearrangement joins TRBV7-6 to TRBJ2-7; D remains unclear. The V gene lost 1 base and the J gene lost 4 bases, with 14 bases spanning the gap. CDR1 and CDR2 (germline): SGHVS, FNYEAQ. The CDR3 runs 15 residues. CDR3 coding DNA: TGTGCCAGCAGCTTAGGGCTCGCGAAAGGTTACGAGCAGTACTTC. It encodes CASSLGLAKGYEQYF.

This clonotype was observed many times. V gene TRBV7-8 combines with J gene TRBJ1-1; D not resolved. The CDR3 totals 14 residues. Trimming cost V 1 base and J 1 base, with 7 bases left between them. Germline V gene lookup returns CDR1 SGHVS and CDR2 FQNEAQ. The CDR3: CASSLGAENTEAFF. CDR3 nucleotides: TGTGCCAGCAGCTTAGGTGCCGAGAACACTGAAGCTTTCTTT.